Listed below are T cell receptor beta chains from one sample, sequenced in a study of OX40 agonist ivuxolimab in advanced cancers. TCRdb's copy holds only in-frame clones and misses some; the assay was immunoSEQ multiplex PCR. The profile shows 60,000 to 100,000 clones, about nine tenths of them singletons. Sequences were derived from CD4+ or CD8+ T cells sorted from blood, sampled in a trial of the OX40 agonist ivuxolimab. The receptors come from an adult with an advanced solid tumor such as melanoma, head and neck, liver or kidney cancer. The CDR3 runs from the conserved cysteine through the conserved F or W. D genes are given only for firm matches. Size tells how often a clone was seen (once, few, many) or the class of an expanded clone, and some rows leave it out.

cdr3_nt	cdr3_aa	d_call	v_call	j_call	clone_size
TGTGCCAGCTCACCAGAAGGAAGCACAGATACGCAGTATTTT	CASSPEGSTDTQYF	-	TRBV18	TRBJ2-3	-
TGTGCCAGCAGCTTATTTTTGAACACTGAAGCTTTCTTT	CASSLFLNTEAFF	-	TRBV11-2	TRBJ1-1	few
TGTGCCAGCAGCGGACAGGGCTCTGGGGCCAACGTCCTGACTTTC	CASSGQGSGANVLTF	TRBD1	TRBV9	TRBJ2-6	once
TGTGCCAGCAGTACACGACTAGCGCCAATAGAGAGTTGGCAGTACTTC	CASSTRLAPIESWQYF	TRBD2	TRBV6-6	TRBJ2-5	-
TGTGCCAGCAGCTTAGAGGCGGGGCTCACCTACGAGCAGTACTTC	CASSLEAGLTYEQYF	-	TRBV11-2	TRBJ2-7	-
TGTGCCAGTACACGACAGGGTTTGACCGGGGAGCTGTTTTTT	CASTRQGLTGELFF	TRBD1	TRBV19	TRBJ2-2	-
TGTGCCAGCAGCCTTTTCCCCCCATCGCTGTTTTTT	CASSLFPPSLFF	-	TRBV7-9	TRBJ2-2	-
TGTGCCAGCAGCTTATCCTTTGGGACTAGCGGGGCTTACCAAGAGACCCAGTACTTC	CASSLSFGTSGAYQETQYF	TRBD2	TRBV11-3	TRBJ2-5	-
TGCGCCAGCAGCCAGACCACAGGGTCCACCAATGAGCAGTTCTTC	CASSQTTGSTNEQFF	-	TRBV4-3	TRBJ2-1	-
TGTGCCAGCAGTCAAACTCTCAGTAAGCTCGCTTTT	CASSQTLSKLAF	-	TRBV28	TRBJ1-4	-
TGTGCCAGCATGTGGACTAGCGTTATTGATACGCAGTATTTT	CASMWTSVIDTQYF	TRBD2	TRBV2	TRBJ2-3	-
TGTGCCAGCACGACAGGGGGCTTAGTGACAGATACGCAGTATTTT	CASTTGGLVTDTQYF	TRBD1	TRBV2	TRBJ2-3	-
TGTGCCAGTAGCGCCGGGACAGGGTTGTTACAGCCCCAGCATTTT	CASSAGTGLLQPQHF	TRBD1	TRBV19	TRBJ1-5	few
TGTGCCAGCAGCTTGGCCAATGCGGGAGAGGGGTTCTTC	CASSLANAGEGFF	TRBD2	TRBV5-6	TRBJ2-1	-
TGTGCCAGCAGCCGGGGGGGGGACCTATATGGCTACACCTTC	CASSRGGDLYGYTF	-	TRBV6-5	TRBJ1-2	-